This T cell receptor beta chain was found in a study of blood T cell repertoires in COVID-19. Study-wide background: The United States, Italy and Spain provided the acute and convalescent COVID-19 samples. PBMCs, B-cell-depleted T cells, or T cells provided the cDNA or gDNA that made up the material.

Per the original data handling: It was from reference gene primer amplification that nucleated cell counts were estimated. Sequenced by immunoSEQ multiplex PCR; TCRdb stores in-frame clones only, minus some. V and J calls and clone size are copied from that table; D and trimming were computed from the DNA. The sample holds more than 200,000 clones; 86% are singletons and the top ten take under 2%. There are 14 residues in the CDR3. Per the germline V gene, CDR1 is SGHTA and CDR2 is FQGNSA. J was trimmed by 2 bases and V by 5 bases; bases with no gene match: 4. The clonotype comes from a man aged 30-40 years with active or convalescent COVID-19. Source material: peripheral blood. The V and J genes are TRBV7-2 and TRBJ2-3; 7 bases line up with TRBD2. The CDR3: CASSRGLDTDTQYF. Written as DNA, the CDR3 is TGTGCCAGCAGCCGCGGACTAGACACAGATACGCAGTATTTT.